This passage covers 29 T cell receptor beta chains from one sample sequenced in a study of T cell changes during pregnancy in multiple sclerosis. The protocol was immunoSEQ multiplex PCR, while the TCRdb copy is restricted to in-frame clones and leaves out a portion. The repertoire holds 70,000 to 80,000 clones, with more than 85% as singletons. This specimen was peripheral blood, taken before pregnancy. Source of these receptors: a female donor with multiple sclerosis, enrolled in a pregnancy study.

This clone was observed once. The chain is built from TRBV18 and TRBJ2-2; 10 bases line up with TRBD1. CDR3 length: 16 amino acids. Trimming removed 8 bases from V and 7 bases from J; junction bases left unmatched: 13. Looked up from germline, CDR1 is KGHSH and CDR2 is LQKENI. CDR3 in amino acids: CASPRNPGQGNGELFF. The CDR3 bases are TGTGCCAGCCCGAGAAACCCGGGACAGGGGAACGGGGAGCTGTTTTTT.

CDR3 region: CATSRALLRGNNSPLHF. The DNA of the CDR3 is TGTGCCACCAGCAGAGCCCTACTTAGGGGGAATAATTCACCCCTCCACTTT. This chain connects TRBV15 to TRBJ1-6, with a weak D call TRBD1 (6 bases). The CDR3 has 17 residues. CDR1 and CDR2 (germline): LNHNV, YYDKDF (reference sequence). V was trimmed by 1 base and J by 5 bases, leaving 15 bases between them.

The CDR3 DNA reads as TGTGCCAGCAGCGTGGGACTAGCGCCTTCCTACGAGCAGTACTTC. Amino acids: CASSVGLAPSYEQYF. The chain joins TRBV7-3 to TRBJ2-7; 10 bases are shared with TRBD2. The ends lost 5 bases at V and 1 base at J; junction bases unmatched: 5. This CDR3 region has 15 residues. The germline gives CDR1 SGHTA, CDR2 FQGTGA.

The V gene is TRBV2, the J gene TRBJ1-4; D may be TRBD1 (6 bases). The V gene lost 6 bases and the J gene lost 3 bases, with 14 bases spanning the gap. CDR1 is SNHLY, CDR2 FYNNEI, per germline. This CDR3 has 15 amino acids. The CDR3 loop is CASSPLEGANEKLFF. The CDR3 DNA reads as TGTGCCAGCAGCCCCCTTGAGGGGGCTAATGAAAAACTGTTTTTT.

The chain is built from TRBV5-1 and TRBJ2-2, with TRBD2 identical over 14 bases. The J segment lost 3 bases and the V segment lost 1 base, leaving 5 bases of the junction unmatched. Germline CDR1 is SGHRS and CDR2 is YFSETQ. This CDR3 comprises 18 residues. CDR3 DNA: TGCGCCAGCAGCTTGCGGGGACTAGCGGGAGTTGACACCGGGGAGCTGTTTTTT. It yields the protein CASSLRGLAGVDTGELFF.

V gene TRBV19 combines with J gene TRBJ2-3; D possibly corresponds to TRBD2 (5 bases). The length of the CDR3 is 17 residues. CDR1 and CDR2 from the germline V gene are LNHDA and SQIVND (reference sequence). V was trimmed by 3 bases and J by 2 bases, leaving 18 bases between them. This CDR3 reads CASSMRMVTDYTDTQYF. The CDR3 DNA reads as TGTGCCAGTAGTATGAGGATGGTTACAGACTACACAGATACGCAGTATTTT.

The chain couples TRBV5-1 to TRBJ1-1; TRBD1 agrees at 7 bases. The trim removed 4 bases at V and 2 bases at J, leaving 8 bases unmatched. The CDR3 extends over 15 amino acids. Germline CDR1 is SGHRS and CDR2 is YFSETQ. DNA of the CDR3: TGCGCCAGCAGCGCTAAAGGGACAGCAAACACTGAAGCTTTCTTT. Translating gives CASSAKGTANTEAFF. Full variable domain (remainder filled in from reference TRBV5-1 and TRBJ1-1): KAGVTQTPRYLIKTRGQQVTLSCSPISGHRSVSWYQQTPGQGLQFLFEYFSETQRNKGNFPGRFSGRQFSNSRSEMNVSTLELGDSALYLCASSAKGTANTEAFFGQGTRLTVV.

DNA of the CDR3: TGTGCCAGCAGTTTGACCCAGGACAGCACCTACGAGCAGTACTTC. Residues: CASSLTQDSTYEQYF. V usage is TRBV27 and J usage is TRBJ2-7, with D perhaps matching TRBD1 (6 bases). In germline, CDR1 is MNHEY, CDR2 SMNVEV (reference sequence). The CDR3 sequence is 15 residues long. V was shortened by 3 bases and J by 2 bases, with 14 bases between the two germline ends.

This clone appeared once. The V and J genes are TRBV9 and TRBJ1-1, with D uncertain. CDR3 length: 15 residues. The V end was cut by 1 base, the J end by 0 bases, with 10 bases between. CDR1 is SGDLS, CDR2 YYNGEE, per germline. CDR3 nucleotide sequence: TGTGCCAGCAGCGTAAGTAGTAGCATGAACACTGAAGCTTTCTTT. The encoded protein is CASSVSSSMNTEAFF.

This sequence joins TRBV6-5 and TRBJ2-1; 9 nucleotides match TRBD1. The J segment lost 7 bases and the V segment lost 3 bases, leaving 10 bases of the junction unmatched. Germline V gene lookup returns CDR1 MNHEY and CDR2 SVGAGI. This CDR3 is 16 amino acids long. CDR3 protein: CASSYLTGTGTNEQFF. The CDR3 nucleotides read TGTGCCAGCAGTTATCTAACCGGGACAGGGACGAATGAGCAGTTCTTC.

The V gene is TRBV7-9, the J gene TRBJ2-7, with TRBD2 as a possible D gene (6 bases). Germline V CDR1 and CDR2: SEHNR, FQNEAQ (reference sequence). This CDR3 is 12 amino acids long. V lost 5 bases to trimming and J lost 5 bases, with 10 bases between them. The CDR3 bases are TGTGCCAGCAGCGCCCGGAGGGACGAGCAGTACTTC. Protein sequence: CASSARRDEQYF.

This clone was picked up one time. This chain connects TRBV20-1 to TRBJ2-1, with D unclear. The germline V gene has CDR1 DFQATT and CDR2 SNEGSKA (reference sequence). With 7 bases removed from V and 9 bases from J, the gap between germline ends came to 10 bases. The CDR3 contains 10 residues. CDR3 sequence: CSVQAVEQFF. For the CDR3, the DNA is TGCAGTGTGCAGGCCGTTGAGCAGTTCTTC.

CDR3 residues: CASSLGTSGGYYEQYF. In DNA, the CDR3 is TGTGCCAGCAGCTTAGGGACTAGCGGGGGTTACTACGAGCAGTACTTC. This rearrangement joins TRBV7-6 to TRBJ2-7; 13 bases line up with TRBD2. After removal of 1 base from V and 3 bases from J, the junction contained 3 bases not matched to a gene. The CDR3 extends over 16 amino acids. Germline V gives CDR1 SGHVS, CDR2 FNYEAQ.

The CDR3 sequence is CASSTSSLTGELFF. The CDR3 region has the DNA TGTGCCAGCAGCACCTCCAGTCTCACCGGGGAGCTGTTTTTT. This rearrangement joins TRBV27 to TRBJ2-2; no reliable D call. The V and J ends lost 6 bases and 4 bases respectively, with 12 bases between them. The CDR3 length is 14 residues. Germline loops: CDR1 MNHEY, CDR2 SMNVEV (reference sequence).

This clone was seen once. The chain employs TRBV5-5 and TRBJ2-4, with TRBD2 matching 12 bases. Germline-derived CDR1 and CDR2 are SGHKS and YYEKEE (reference sequence). With V trimmed by 5 bases and J by 6 bases, 9 bases remained unmatched. This CDR3 region has 16 residues. The CDR3 DNA is TGTGCCAGCAGGCCATCTAGCGGGGGGGCCCCAAACATTCAGTACTTC. Residues: CASRPSSGGAPNIQYF.

This chain joins TRBV10-1 and TRBJ2-1, with D perhaps matching TRBD2 (6 bases). V was cut by 4 bases and J by 7 bases, with 14 bases left in between. Germline loops: CDR1 WNHNN, CDR2 SYGVQD (reference sequence). This CDR3 spans 14 amino acids. The CDR3 DNA reads TGCGCCAGCAGTGCTGGCGGGATCGATAATGAGCAGTTCTTC. This codes for CASSAGGIDNEQFF.

The genes are TRBV5-1 and TRBJ2-3; D may be TRBD2 (6 bases). CDR1 is SGHRS and CDR2 is YFSETQ in the germline V gene. The CDR3 extends over 17 amino acids. V was clipped by 0 bases and J by 0 bases, with 14 bases between them. CDR3 region: CASSLERFRESTDTQYF. CDR3 nucleotide sequence: TGCGCCAGCAGCTTGGAACGGTTTCGGGAGAGCACAGATACGCAGTATTTT.

V gene TRBV14 combines with J gene TRBJ1-1; D ambiguous. Germline V gives CDR1 SGHDN, CDR2 FVKESK. There are 13 residues in the CDR3. The V and J ends lost 3 bases and 11 bases respectively, with 16 bases between them. The chain's CDR3 is CASSHLRIGGAFF. The CDR3 DNA reads as TGTGCCAGCAGCCACCTCAGGATTGGTGGGGCTTTCTTT.

In DNA, the CDR3 is TGTGCCAGCAGCTTCGAATGGGACAGGATCAGTAAAAACACTGAAGCTTTCTTT. Residues: CASSFEWDRISKNTEAFF. The V gene is TRBV5-6, the J gene TRBJ1-1, with 8 positions matching TRBD1. In germline, CDR1 is SGHDT, CDR2 YYEEEE. This CDR3 has 18 amino acids. V was pared by 2 bases and J by 2 bases, with 14 bases of the junction left unmatched.

The chain is built from TRBV30 and TRBJ2-7; D uncertain. The CDR3 runs to 13 residues. The V and J ends lost 0 bases and 4 bases respectively, with 10 bases between them. Germline V gives CDR1 GTSNPN, CDR2 SVGIG (reference sequence). The CDR3 sequence: CAWSVPPIYEQYF. CDR3 nucleotide sequence: TGTGCCTGGAGTGTCCCCCCTATATACGAGCAGTACTTC.

This chain joins TRBV6-1 and TRBJ1-6; no clear D. The CDR3 runs 13 residues. V lost 4 bases and J lost 8, with 9 bases in between. Germline V gives CDR1 MNHNS, CDR2 SASEGT. The CDR3 bases are TGTGCCAGCAGTGCCCTTCAGGATTCACCCCTCCACTTT. Residues: CASSALQDSPLHF.

J is TRBJ2-3 and V is TRBV5-1; 11 bases line up with TRBD2. With V trimmed by 2 bases and J by 2 bases, 4 bases remained unmatched. Germline lookup yields CDR1 SGHRS and CDR2 YFSETQ. This CDR3 comprises 16 residues. The CDR3 loop is CASSFTSGGFTDTQYF. As DNA, the CDR3 is TGCGCCAGCAGCTTTACTAGCGGGGGTTTCACAGATACGCAGTATTTT.

The chain joins TRBV4-3 to TRBJ1-4; D remains ambiguous. Deletions cut 0 bases from V and 8 bases from J, with 10 bases between. This CDR3 has 14 amino acids. Germline V gene sequence: CDR1 LGHNA, CDR2 YSLEER. The CDR3 loop reads CASSQEGSGEKLFF. The CDR3 nucleotides read TGCGCCAGCAGCCAAGAAGGTTCGGGGGAAAAACTGTTTTTT.

The V gene is TRBV30, the J gene TRBJ1-3; unclear D gene. Looked up from germline, CDR1 is GTSNPN and CDR2 is SVGIG (reference sequence). This CDR3 comprises 12 residues. CDR3: CGRPGEGNTIYF. The CDR3 DNA sequence: TGTGGCCGACCCGGGGAAGGAAACACCATATATTTT.

The chain links TRBV9 to TRBJ2-7; a weak D match, TRBD2 (6 bases). Germline V gene lookup returns CDR1 SGDLS and CDR2 YYNGEE. The CDR3 runs 15 residues. Trimming cost V 4 bases and J 1 base, with 15 bases left between them. The CDR3 loop is CASSSSGSRSYEQYF. The CDR3 nucleotides read TGTGCCAGCAGCTCGAGCGGGTCGCGATCCTACGAGCAGTACTTC.

The chain recombines TRBV6-6 with TRBJ1-2; a possible D gene is TRBD1 (5 bases). The ends were cut back, 5 bases at V and 7 bases at J, with 17 bases in the middle. The CDR3 sequence is 14 residues long. Per the germline V gene, CDR1 is MNHNY and CDR2 is SVGAGI (reference sequence). CDR3 region: CASSGKQGGSGYTF. The CDR3 DNA is TGTGCCAGCAGTGGAAAGCAGGGAGGATCTGGCTACACCTTC.

The chain links TRBV4-1 to TRBJ2-3; D is possibly TRBD2 (5 bases). The CDR3 has 14 residues. V shed 4 bases and J shed 6 bases, with 14 bases lying between them. Per the germline V gene, CDR1 is MGHRA and CDR2 is YSYEKL. The CDR3 DNA follows: TGCGCCAGCAGCCCGCTCACTAGTTCCGATACGCAGTATTTT. Its translation is CASSPLTSSDTQYF.

This clone was counted once. The rearrangement joins TRBV13 to TRBJ2-1, with D possibly TRBD1 on 5 matching bases. Germline V gene data show CDR1 as PRHDT and CDR2 as FYEKMQ (reference sequence). The CDR3 length is 16 residues. Between the trimmed V and J ends, which lost 5 bases and 8 bases, there was a span of 22 bases. CDR3 sequence (DNA): TGTGCCAGCAGCCTAGACCCAGGGTTGGGGATGGATGAGCAGTTCTTC. It translates to CASSLDPGLGMDEQFF.

The rearrangement uses TRBV10-2 and TRBJ1-4, with unresolved D. Germline CDR1 reads WSHSY; CDR2 reads SAAADI. V was pared by 0 bases and J by 2 bases, with 10 bases between. This CDR3 has 16 residues. This chain's CDR3 is CASSESISGTNEKLFF. The CDR3 DNA sequence: TGCGCCAGCAGTGAGTCGATCTCAGGCACTAATGAAAAACTGTTTTTT.